Included here is one T cell receptor (beta chain) sequence, with context. What this receptor recognizes is not known. It has no much larger one-base neighbor in the sample; base qualities were not kept. Based on the germline V gene, the CDR1 and CDR2 sequences are SGHAT and FQNNGV. The CDR3 has 16 amino acids, counting the end cysteine and phenylalanine. The only DNA kept is the CDR3, 48 bases in frame from the first base. V sheds 1 base and J sheds 0 bases, leaving 12 bases between their ends. This sample is drawn from a study of response to subunit inactivated influenza vaccine (dated by TCRdb to between 2018 and 2020). A note on the overall study: Deep quantitative T cell receptor repertoire profiling was used in the study to track responses to a trivalent subunit inactivated influenza vaccine.

Libraries were built with RT-PCR. Sequencing relied on an Illumina HiSeq 2500. TCRdb reprocessed the public reads (quality trimming at Q25 with fastp, clone calling with MiXCR) and kept in-frame beta chains. Rows with one shared CDR3 protein collapse into an entry with the most common genes and DNA. This sample gives approximately 700,000 distinct CDR3 sequences in total; around a sixth of them show up just once. Clones ranked in the top ten supply about 9.9% of the sample. Study-wide findings and limitations: The authors suggested that each seasonal influenza vaccination may recruit only a limited number of new T cells.

The TCR comes from a man between 45 and 60 years old who received an inactivated influenza vaccine. Donor details come from another sample of the same person, matched by shared clones. The chain couples TRBV11-2 to TRBJ1-1, with TRBD1 perhaps the D gene, on 6 matching bases. This material consisted of PBMCs from blood, taken 12 days after vaccination. The CDR3 sequence is CASSLGLQGLNTEAFF. The DNA is TGTGCCAGCAGCTTAGGCCTCCAGGGGCTGAACACTGAAGCTTTCTTT. Extended through the reference TRBV11-2 and TRBJ1-1 proteins, this CDR3 yields the full variable domain: EAGVAQSPRYKIIEKRQSVAFWCNPISGHATLYWYQQILGQGPKLLIQFQNNGVVDDSQLPKDRFSAERLKGVDSTLKIQPAKLEDSAVYLCASSLGLQGLNTEAFFGQGTRLTVV.